A selection of T cell receptor beta chains follows, all from one sample in a study of CD4 T cells in relation to SARS-CoV-2 and coronaviruses. Repertoires were generated with immunoSEQ multiplex PCR, while TCRdb's copy carries only in-frame clones and drops some. Counted here are 60,000 to 85,000 clones, over 90% occurring once; the ten biggest clones make up 0.23%. Source material: naive CD4+ T cells from PBMCs. The receptors here all came from a human donor in good health. The conserved cysteine and the conserved F or W are not part of the CDR3 here. Only part of the rows carry a size: once, few, many, or a class if the clone is expanded.

size	V	J	CDR3
.	TRBV27	TRBJ2-7	ASSPRRSIFIEQY
.	TRBV5-1	TRBJ1-1	ASSVGSLEPEAF
.	TRBV28	TRBJ2-3	ASAQLADTQY
.	TRBV7-9	TRBJ2-3	ASSPNTQY
.	TRBV12-3/TRBV12-4	TRBJ1-5	ASSLGGGQPQH
.	TRBV7-6	TRBJ2-3	ASSRSFYTDTQY
once	TRBV9	TRBJ2-3	ASSRGGNSGTDTQY
.	TRBV10-3	TRBJ2-7	AITAGSSSYEQY
.	TRBV6-5	TRBJ2-1	ASIPEAYNEQF
.	TRBV2	TRBJ1-5	ASSQHRQPQH
.	TRBV27	TRBJ2-3	ASSPNLPSGPDTQY
.	TRBV28	TRBJ1-2	ASSPSLAAGYGYT
.	TRBV7-7	TRBJ2-7	ASSRYEQY
.	TRBV3-1/TRBV3-2	TRBJ1-1	ASSHTSAEAF
.	TRBV5-4	TRBJ2-5	ASSLVGNSGETQY
.	TRBV11-2	TRBJ2-5	ASSLGLWGTQY
.	TRBV6-6	TRBJ2-7	ASSYEGSGYEQY
.	TRBV29-1	TRBJ2-5	SGVSSAGATQY
.	TRBV27	TRBJ1-4	ASSQTDYNEKLF
.	TRBV7-3	TRBJ1-5	ASSLLRDQPQH
once	TRBV9	TRBJ1-4	ASSVGQGEEKLF
once	TRBV30	TRBJ1-5	AWSAKTGTAPHQPQH
.	TRBV27	TRBJ1-2	ASSQRRKGYGYT
.	TRBV19	TRBJ2-7	ASSSSFYEQY
.	TRBV6-2/TRBV6-3	TRBJ2-2	ASSYVSNTGELF
.	TRBV6-2/TRBV6-3	TRBJ2-7	ASSESGWGSSYEQY
once	TRBV4-1	TRBJ2-6	ASSQRFSGANVLT
.	TRBV10-3	TRBJ1-5	AISEEPDQPQH
.	TRBV11-2	TRBJ2-7	ASRPGTGVNTYEQY
.	TRBV6-5	TRBJ1-4	ASSPNYATNEKLF
.	TRBV10-3	TRBJ1-5	AISGSNQPQH
.	TRBV18	TRBJ1-5	ASSPRRDQPQH
.	TRBV3-1/TRBV3-2	TRBJ2-6	ASSNRSGANVLT
.	TRBV7-9	TRBJ1-1	ASSQASGLVGTEAF
.	TRBV18	TRBJ1-2	ASSPSTGDSYGYT
.	TRBV27	TRBJ1-2	ASRPTGSGGYT
.	TRBV5-1	TRBJ2-5	ASSPSTSGGPWETQY
once	TRBV30	TRBJ2-7	AWSTGGPSREQY
.	TRBV27	TRBJ2-7	ASSFGGQGVYEQY
.	TRBV20-1	TRBJ2-5	SAREETQY
.	TRBV7-9	TRBJ1-2	ASSLEGGGDGYT